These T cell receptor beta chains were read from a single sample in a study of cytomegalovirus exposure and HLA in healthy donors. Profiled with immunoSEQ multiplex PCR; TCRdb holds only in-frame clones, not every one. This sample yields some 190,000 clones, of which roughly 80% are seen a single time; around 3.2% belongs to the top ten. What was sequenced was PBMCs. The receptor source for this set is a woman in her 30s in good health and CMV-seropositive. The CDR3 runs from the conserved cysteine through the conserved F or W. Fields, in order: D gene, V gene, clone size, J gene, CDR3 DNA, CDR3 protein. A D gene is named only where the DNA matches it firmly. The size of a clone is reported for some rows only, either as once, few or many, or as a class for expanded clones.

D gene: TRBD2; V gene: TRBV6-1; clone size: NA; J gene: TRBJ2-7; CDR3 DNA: TGTGCCAGCCATATTAGCGGGATTGTCGAGCAGTACTTC; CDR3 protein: CASHISGIVEQYF
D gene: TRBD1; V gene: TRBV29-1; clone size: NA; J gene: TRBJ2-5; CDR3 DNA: TGCAGCGTTGTACAGGGGGCACGGGAGACCCAGTACTTC; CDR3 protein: CSVVQGARETQYF
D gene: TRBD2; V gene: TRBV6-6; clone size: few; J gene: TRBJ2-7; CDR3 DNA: TGTGCCAGCAGTTCCACGACTAGCGGGCGATCTTACGAGCAGTACTTC; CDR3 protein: CASSSTTSGRSYEQYF
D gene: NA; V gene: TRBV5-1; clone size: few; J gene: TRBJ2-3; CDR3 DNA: TGCGCCAGCAGCTTGGGGCAGAACACAGATACGCAGTATTTT; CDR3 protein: CASSLGQNTDTQYF
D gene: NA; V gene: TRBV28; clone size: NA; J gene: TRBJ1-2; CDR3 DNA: TGTGCCAGCACCCCACAGGACGGCCTGGCTAAGGTCGGGTCAGAATCCTTC; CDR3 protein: CASTPQDGLAKVGSESF
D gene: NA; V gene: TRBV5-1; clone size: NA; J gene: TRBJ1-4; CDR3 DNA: TGCGCCAGCAGCCGGACTACGGCTAATGAAAAACTGTTTTTT; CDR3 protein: CASSRTTANEKLFF
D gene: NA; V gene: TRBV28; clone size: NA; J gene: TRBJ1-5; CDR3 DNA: TGTGCCAGCAGTTTACAGGGCCGCCAGCATTTT; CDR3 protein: CASSLQGRQHF
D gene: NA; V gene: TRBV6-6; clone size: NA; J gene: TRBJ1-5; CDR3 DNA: TGTGCCAGCAGCCGGGGTATTGATCAGCCCCAGCATTTT; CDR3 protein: CASSRGIDQPQHF
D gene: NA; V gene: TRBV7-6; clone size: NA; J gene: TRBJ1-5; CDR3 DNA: TGTGCCAGCAGCTCTCCCTGGTGGGGACTGCCGGAGCAGCCCCAGCATTTT; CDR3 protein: CASSSPWWGLPEQPQHF
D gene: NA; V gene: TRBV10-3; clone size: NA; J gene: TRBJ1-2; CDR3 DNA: TGTGCCATCCGATTCCCCCGGGAGCCAGCAAATGGCTACACCTTC; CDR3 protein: CAIRFPREPANGYTF